This T cell receptor (beta chain) was captured by sequencing in a study of a mutant IDH1 vaccine in newly diagnosed glioma. There are 13 residues in the CDR3. CDR1 and CDR2 (germline): SGHRS, YFSETQ. Trimming took 0 bases from V and 3 from J, leaving 5 bases between them. Some clones are missing from TCRdb's copy, which holds only in-frame ones; the method was immunoSEQ multiplex PCR. In the table there are around 50,000 clones, around 86% of which are singletons. This clone was seen a single time. Specified time point: baseline, week 1 (first vaccination visit). The treatment was: pre-vaccination baseline after standard-of-care therapy.

The sequence was collected from a man aged 40-50 years with glioma. J is TRBJ2-3 and V is TRBV5-1; D unresolved. The source material was PBMCs, sampled from a glioma patient treated with radiotherapy, temozolomide or both. CDR3 coding DNA: TGCGCCAGCAGCTTGGGGTCGACAGATACGCAGTATTTT. Encoded protein: CASSLGSTDTQYF.